This TCR beta chain was retrieved from a study of Ad26.COV2.S vaccination and SARS-CoV-2 variants. Trimming removed 1 base from V and 5 bases from J, with 14 bases in between. In germline, CDR1 is SNHLY, CDR2 FYNNEI. This CDR3 has 15 residues. The data were produced by immunoSEQ multiplex PCR, yet TCRdb's version contains in-frame clones alone and is incomplete. The repertoire consists of 430,000 or so clones, with roughly 87% occurring once and the leading ten covering about 2.4%. Study-wide results and caveats: The breadth of spike-specific CD8+ and CD4+ T cell responses after vaccination was reportedly substantial.

Comments on this clone: Its target is not known.

Treatment defined: around 19 received Ad26.COV2.S at low or high dose, single or two shots; 5 received placebo; per-sample allocation not given. Day 63 following the first vaccine or placebo injection was when the samples were taken. The gene calls are TRBV2 and TRBJ1-1; D gene ambiguous. This TCR came from a person between 18 and 59 years old who received the Ad26.COV2.S COVID-19 vaccine or a placebo. Source: peripheral blood, taken in a trial of Ad26.COV2.S vaccine versus placebo. CDR3 amino acids: CASSEGRAGQTEAFF. Written as DNA, the CDR3 is TGTGCCAGCAGTGAAGGGAGGGCGGGCCAGACTGAAGCTTTCTTT.